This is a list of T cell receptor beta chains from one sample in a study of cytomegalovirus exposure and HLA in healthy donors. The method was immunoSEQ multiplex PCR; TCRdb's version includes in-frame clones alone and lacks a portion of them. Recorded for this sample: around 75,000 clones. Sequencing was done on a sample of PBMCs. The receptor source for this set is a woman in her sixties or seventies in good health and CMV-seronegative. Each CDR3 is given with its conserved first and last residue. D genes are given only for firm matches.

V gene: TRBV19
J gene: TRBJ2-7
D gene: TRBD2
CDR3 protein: CASRLSSGSLEQYF
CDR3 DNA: TGTGCCAGTAGGCTTTCTAGCGGGAGTCTCGAGCAGTACTTC

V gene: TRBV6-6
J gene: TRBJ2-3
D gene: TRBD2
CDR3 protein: CASTLGLAGNTDTQYF
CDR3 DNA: TGTGCCAGCACCCTAGGGCTAGCGGGCAACACAGATACGCAGTATTTT

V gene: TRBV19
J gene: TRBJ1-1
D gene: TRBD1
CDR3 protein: CASLPNSLQGTSGNTEAFF
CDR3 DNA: TGTGCCAGCCTTCCGAACTCATTACAGGGGACCTCCGGGAACACTGAAGCTTTCTTT

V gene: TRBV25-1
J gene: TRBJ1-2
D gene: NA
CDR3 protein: CASSDPQGGYGYTF
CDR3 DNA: TGTGCCAGCAGTGATCCCCAGGGAGGTTATGGCTACACCTTC

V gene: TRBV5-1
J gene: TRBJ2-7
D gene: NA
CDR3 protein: CASKDTQAYEQYF
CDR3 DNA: TGCGCCAGCAAGGACACACAAGCCTACGAGCAGTACTTC

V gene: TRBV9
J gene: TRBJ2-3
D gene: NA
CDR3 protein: CASSRVGLAYSTDTQYF
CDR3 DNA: TGTGCCAGCAGCCGGGTCGGGTTAGCGTACAGCACAGATACGCAGTATTTT

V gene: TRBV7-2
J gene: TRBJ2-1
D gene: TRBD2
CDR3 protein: CASLTAGGFNEQFF
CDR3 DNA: TGTGCCAGCCTCACGGCGGGAGGCTTCAATGAGCAGTTCTTC

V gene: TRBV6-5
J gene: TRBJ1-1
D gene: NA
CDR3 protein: CASSYRGKTEAFF
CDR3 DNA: TGTGCCAGCAGTTACAGGGGAAAGACTGAAGCTTTCTTT

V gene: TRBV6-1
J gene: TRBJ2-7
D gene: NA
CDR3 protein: CASSDSWGPSYEQYF
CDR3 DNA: TGTGCCAGCAGTGATTCATGGGGCCCCTCCTACGAGCAGTACTTC

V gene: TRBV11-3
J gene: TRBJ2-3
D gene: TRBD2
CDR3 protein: CASSQSGSVTDTQYF
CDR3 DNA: TGTGCCAGCAGCCAAAGCGGGAGTGTCACAGATACGCAGTATTTT